This TCR beta chain was profiled in a study of blood T cell repertoires in COVID-19. The CDR3 loop spans 15 amino acids. J lost 8 bases, V lost 1 base, and 5 bases had no gene match. Per the germline V gene, CDR1 is SGHVS and CDR2 is FQNEAQ. Assay: immunoSEQ multiplex PCR; the TCRdb copy retains only in-frame clones and omits some. The sample lists around 150,000 clones; around 84% were seen once. The chain combines TRBV7-8 with TRBJ1-4; 9 nucleotides match TRBD1. Material: PBMCs or T cells enriched from blood (not recorded which). This sequence was found in a middle-aged man who had recovered from COVID-19. The CDR3 protein is CASSLGDRDLEKLFF. In nucleotides, the CDR3 is TGTGCCAGCAGCTTAGGGGACAGGGATCTGGAAAAACTGTTTTTT.